The 20 T cell receptor beta chains presented below share a single source sample, sequenced in a study of cytomegalovirus exposure and HLA in healthy donors. Here immunoSEQ multiplex PCR was the method, and the copy in TCRdb shows in-frame clones only, minus some. The sample yields 100,000 to 150,000 clones, 89% seen once. The source material was PBMCs. The receptors come from a woman in her late teens or twenties in good health and CMV-seronegative.

V gene TRBV27 combines with J gene TRBJ2-1; TRBD2 agrees at 9 bases. This CDR3 region has 17 residues. J lost 1 base, V lost 8 bases, and 12 bases had no gene match. The germline CDR1 and CDR2 sequences are MNHEY and SMNVEV (reference sequence). CDR3 residues: CASSRAGGPKSYNEQFF. The CDR3 DNA reads TGTGCCAGCTCGAGGGCGGGAGGGCCAAAGTCCTACAATGAGCAGTTCTTC.

The chain joins TRBV6-1 to TRBJ2-7; TRBD1 matches 7 bases. The V gene's germline CDR1 is MNHNS and CDR2 SASEGT. J was trimmed by 2 bases and V by 5 bases; bases with no gene match: 6. This CDR3 comprises 14 residues. CDR3 loop: CASSTRDRTYEQYF. The CDR3 nucleotides read TGTGCCAGCAGTACCCGGGACAGAACCTACGAGCAGTACTTC.

The chain uses TRBV29-1 and TRBJ2-2, with TRBD2 matching 11 bases. CDR1 is SQVTM, CDR2 ANQGSEA, per germline. V dropped 8 bases and J dropped 7; count of bases not matched to a gene: 9. The CDR3 is 14 amino acids. The CDR3 reads CSTTGLAVDGELFF. As DNA, the CDR3 is TGCAGCACAACGGGACTAGCGGTAGACGGGGAGCTGTTTTTT.

The J gene is TRBJ1-4, the V gene TRBV29-1; D possibly corresponds to TRBD1 (5 bases). Germline CDR1 and CDR2: SQVTM and ANQGSEA. The CDR3 length is 13 residues. CDR3 bases: TGCAGTTACTACAGGCTCTCTAATGAAAAACTGTTTTTT. Amino acids: CSYYRLSNEKLFF.

The chain combines TRBV9 with TRBJ1-5, with D tentatively TRBD1 (6 bases). Germline V gene data show CDR1 as SGDLS and CDR2 as YYNGEE. This CDR3 has 16 amino acids. Trimming removed 3 bases at V and 9 bases at J, with 22 bases between. CDR3 sequence reads: CASSEWVVSGVRPQHF. CDR3 nucleotide sequence: TGTGCCAGCAGCGAGTGGGTGGTGTCAGGGGTACGGCCCCAGCATTTT.

This chain joins TRBV5-6 and TRBJ2-7; perhaps D is TRBD1 or TRBD2 (6 bases each). The V and J ends lost 4 bases and 5 bases respectively, with 16 bases between them. The CDR3 has 14 amino acids. CDR1 SGHDT and CDR2 YYEEEE come from the germline V gene. CDR3 bases: TGTGCCAGCAGCCTGGGGGGCATTGTCCACGAGCAGTACGTC. Protein: CASSLGGIVHEQYV.

The table lists this clone with a few counts. The gene calls are TRBV2 and TRBJ1-5; 9 nucleotides line up with TRBD1. V trimming: 3 bases; J trimming: 7 bases; junction bases outside the gene matches: 7. The CDR3 length is 15 residues. Per germline, CDR1 SNHLY and CDR2 FYNNEI. The CDR3 nucleotides read TGTGCCAGCAGTGATATGGGGACAGGGAAGCAGCCCCAGCATTTT. Encoded protein: CASSDMGTGKQPQHF.

V is TRBV19 and J is TRBJ2-1, with a tentative D call TRBD1 (6 bases). The CDR3 consists of 14 residues. Trimming removed 6 bases from V and 6 bases from J, with 15 bases in between. CDR1 is LNHDA and CDR2 is SQIVND in the germline V gene (reference sequence). The CDR3 DNA is TGTGCCAGTAGCCTAAGAGGACAGATCAATGAGCAGTTCTTC. Translation gives CASSLRGQINEQFF.

This chain joins TRBV4-3 and TRBJ2-7; D is perhaps TRBD2 (5 bases). Trimming took 2 bases from V and 0 from J, leaving 17 bases between them. Per germline, CDR1 LGHNA and CDR2 YSLEER. The CDR3 sequence is 17 residues long. Written as DNA, the CDR3 is TGCGCCAGCAGCCAATCTTATGGAGGACCGAGCTCCTACGAGCAGTACTTC. Residues: CASSQSYGGPSSYEQYF.

The chain uses TRBV7-2 and TRBJ1-2; D might be TRBD1 (6 bases). The V gene's germline CDR1 is SGHTA and CDR2 FQGNSA. This CDR3 is built from 14 residues. Trimming cost V 1 base and J 4 bases, with 10 bases left between them. CDR3 sequence reads: CASSLVLDSYGYTF. CDR3 DNA sequence: TGTGCCAGCAGCTTAGTCCTGGACAGCTATGGCTACACCTTC.

The chain uses TRBV6-5 and TRBJ1-1; D ambiguous. The CDR3 length is 14 residues. V was shortened by 8 bases and J by 1 base, with 14 bases between the two germline ends. Germline assignment: CDR1 MNHEY and CDR2 SVGAGI. CDR3 nucleotides: TGTGCCAGCCGCCTAAGTCCGGGGAACACTGAAGCTTTCTTT. Its translation: CASRLSPGNTEAFF.

The gene calls are TRBV18 and TRBJ2-3, with a weak D call TRBD1 (7 bases). V lost 2 bases, J lost 6 bases, and 21 bases lay in between. Per the germline V gene, CDR1 is KGHSH and CDR2 is LQKENI. This CDR3 comprises 17 residues. CDR3 nucleotides: TGTGCCAGCTCACCAGCGGGACAGATTAAGGGGTTGGATACGCAGTATTTT. This sequence encodes CASSPAGQIKGLDTQYF.

The rearrangement joins TRBV7-9 to TRBJ2-1, with TRBD2 matching over 10 bases. The CDR3 consists of 15 residues. V lost 5 bases to trimming and J lost 7 bases; unmatched junction nucleotides: 8. Germline V gene sequence: CDR1 SEHNR, CDR2 FQNEAQ (reference sequence). The CDR3, as DNA: TGTGCCAGCAGCGCCCTAGCGGGAGTGAGGAATGAGCAGTTCTTC. Protein: CASSALAGVRNEQFF. Together with reference TRBV7-9 and TRBJ2-1, the CDR3 gives the full variable domain: DTGVSQNPRHKITKRGQNVTFRCDPISEHNRLYWYRQTLGQGPEFLTYFQNEAQLEKSRLLSDRFSAERPKGSFSTLEIQRTEQGDSAMYLCASSALAGVRNEQFFGPGTRLTVL.

This clone occurred once. V and J are TRBV9 and TRBJ2-7; 7 bases line up with TRBD1. The CDR3 spans 13 residues. CDR1 SGDLS and CDR2 YYNGEE come from the germline V gene. The V and J ends lost 3 bases and 2 bases, in that order; junction bases with no gene match: 2. CDR3 coding DNA: TGTGCCAGCAGCGCAGGACAGGCCTACGAGCAGTACTTC. Its protein is CASSAGQAYEQYF.

The chain is built from TRBV6-1 and TRBJ1-1; D is unclear. The CDR3 extends over 15 amino acids. From germline, CDR1 is MNHNS and CDR2 SASEGT. V lost 2 bases to trimming and J lost 2 bases, with 12 bases between them. The CDR3 loop reads CASSERIAENTEAFF. CDR3 nucleotides: TGTGCCAGCAGTGAAAGGATCGCGGAAAACACTGAAGCTTTCTTT.

The rearrangement joins TRBV7-9 to TRBJ1-2, with D perhaps TRBD1 (5 bases). CDR1 SEHNR and CDR2 FQNEAQ come from the germline V gene (reference sequence). The CDR3 consists of 13 residues. V was shortened by 3 bases and J by 6 bases, with 11 bases between the two germline ends. CDR3 DNA sequence: TGTGCCAGCAGCTTCCAATCCAGGGATGGCTACACCTTC. Protein product: CASSFQSRDGYTF. Drawing the rest from reference TRBV7-9 and TRBJ1-2, the complete variable domain is DTGVSQNPRHKITKRGQNVTFRCDPISEHNRLYWYRQTLGQGPEFLTYFQNEAQLEKSRLLSDRFSAERPKGSFSTLEIQRTEQGDSAMYLCASSFQSRDGYTFGSGTRLTVV.

V usage is TRBV5-1 and J usage is TRBJ1-6; no clear D. CDR1 and CDR2 from the germline V gene are SGHRS and YFSETQ. V dropped 0 bases and J dropped 8 bases, with 6 bases sitting between them. CDR3 size: 13 residues. CDR3 region: CASSLADDSPLHF. Written as DNA, the CDR3 is TGCGCCAGCAGCTTGGCAGATGATTCACCCCTCCACTTT.

V gene TRBV9 combines with J gene TRBJ2-6; 7 nucleotides align to TRBD1. V lost 4 bases to trimming and J lost 0 bases; unmatched junction nucleotides: 13. This CDR3 contains 19 residues. CDR1 SGDLS and CDR2 YYNGEE come from the germline V gene. The CDR3 spells CASSPTPGQSFSGANVLTF. The CDR3 coding sequence is TGTGCCAGCAGCCCTACCCCGGGACAGTCTTTCTCTGGGGCCAACGTCCTGACTTTC.

This clone came up once. The chain employs TRBV5-1 and TRBJ2-1, with TRBD2 matching over 7 bases. The CDR3 is made up of 11 amino acids. V dropped 6 bases and J dropped 9; count of bases not matched to a gene: 3. CDR1 is SGHRS, CDR2 YFSETQ, per germline. The CDR3: CASTSGGEQFF. In nucleotides, the CDR3 is TGCGCCAGCACCTCGGGGGGTGAGCAGTTCTTC.

The gene calls are TRBV13 and TRBJ2-1; tentative D call: TRBD2 (6 bases). The V and J ends lost 2 bases and 4 bases respectively, with 12 bases between them. This CDR3 has 15 amino acids. The germline V gene encodes CDR1 PRHDT and CDR2 FYEKMQ (reference sequence). CDR3 sequence reads: CASSLWGGLYNEQFF. CDR3 bases: TGTGCCAGCAGCTTATGGGGAGGTCTTTACAATGAGCAGTTCTTC.